Listed here are 10 T cell receptor beta chains from one sample, sequenced in a study of cytomegalovirus exposure and HLA in healthy donors. The primer mix had 60 Vbeta and 13 Jbeta primers. The repertoire was sequenced with immunoSEQ multiplex PCR; TCRdb's copy has only in-frame clones and lacks some. This table has about 90,000 clones, about 81% appearing once. The specimen sequenced was PBMCs. All receptors derive from a man younger than 35 in good health and CMV-seronegative.

The V gene is TRBV29-1, the J gene TRBJ1-1; 9 bases are a match to TRBD1. Trimming took 8 bases from V and 4 from J; bases not matched to a gene: 8. The CDR3 loop spans 13 amino acids. Germline V gene data show CDR1 as SQVTM and CDR2 as ANQGSEA. The CDR3, as DNA: TGCAGCTCTACAGGGGGCAGTAGCACTGAAGCTTTCTTT. Its protein is CSSTGGSSTEAFF.

This clone has more than one count but fewer than ten. V and J are TRBV6-1 and TRBJ2-1, with 11 bases identical to TRBD2. J gave up 8 bases and V 5 bases, and 8 bases lay outside the gene matches. Germline CDR1 is MNHNS and CDR2 is SASEGT. This CDR3 is built from 15 residues. CDR3 DNA sequence: TGTGCCAGCAGTCCCGGCCTAGCGGGAGGTGATGAGCAGTTCTTC. Residues: CASSPGLAGGDEQFF.

V usage is TRBV2 and J usage is TRBJ2-2; 7 bases fit TRBD2. The V segment lost 7 bases and the J segment 6 bases; nucleotides outside the gene matches: 8. This CDR3 spans 14 amino acids. CDR1 is SNHLY, CDR2 FYNNEI, per germline. The CDR3 sequence is CASNGGRASGELFF. In DNA form, the CDR3 reads TGTGCCAGCAACGGGGGGAGAGCTTCCGGGGAGCTGTTTTTT.

The chain couples TRBV6-5 to TRBJ2-1; 7 bases align to TRBD2. After removal of 2 bases from V and 7 bases from J, the junction contained 11 bases not matched to a gene. CDR1 is MNHEY, CDR2 SVGAGI, per germline. The CDR3 runs to 16 residues. The DNA of the CDR3 is TGTGCCAGCAGTTACGGACGGACGAGCGGGGATAATGAGCAGTTCTTC. Protein sequence: CASSYGRTSGDNEQFF.

This clone was detected only a few times. CDR3 nucleotide sequence: TGTGCCAGCTGGTTACGAGCTGATTCGACAGATACGCAGTATTTT. Its translation: CASWLRADSTDTQYF. The chain recombines TRBV28 with TRBJ2-3; unclear D gene. The CDR3 length is 15 residues. Looked up from germline, CDR1 is MDHEN and CDR2 is SYDVKM. Between the trimmed V and J ends, which lost 8 bases and 3 bases, there was a span of 18 bases.

The sample holds a few counts of this clone. V and J are TRBV11-3 and TRBJ2-1; 8 positions agree with TRBD1. CDR3 length equals 16 residues. V lost 5 bases, J lost 4 bases, and 10 bases stayed unmatched. From germline, CDR1 is SGHNT and CDR2 YENEEA. As DNA, the CDR3 is TGTGCCAGCAGCCGAGAGACAGGGGCGGCTTACAATGAGCAGTTCTTC. As protein: CASSRETGAAYNEQFF.

This chain's CDR3 is CASKVGGAGYNEQFF. CDR3 sequence (DNA): TGTGCCAGTAAGGTAGGGGGGGCTGGGTACAATGAGCAGTTCTTC. The chain joins TRBV19 to TRBJ2-1, with TRBD2 as a possible D gene (7 bases). The CDR3 is made up of 15 amino acids. Trimming removed 7 bases at V and 4 bases at J, with 17 bases between. The germline gives CDR1 LNHDA, CDR2 SQIVND (reference sequence).

The chain is built from TRBV4-3 and TRBJ1-1, with a tentative D call TRBD1 (6 bases). Per the germline V gene, CDR1 is LGHNA and CDR2 is YSLEER. This CDR3 has 12 amino acids. The V end was cut by 1 base, the J end by 6 bases, with 6 bases between. Here the CDR3 DNA reads TGCGCCAGCAGCCAAGGACAGGCTGAAGCTTTCTTT. Encoded protein: CASSQGQAEAFF.

The chain combines TRBV29-1 with TRBJ1-1, with unresolved D. CDR3 size: 14 residues. The V end lost 7 bases, the J end lost 6 bases, and 21 bases lay between the germline ends. Germline values: CDR1 SQVTM, CDR2 ANQGSEA. CDR3 in DNA: TGCAGCGCCCTATATCGGGCCAAGCGGCCTGAAGCTTTCTTT. Translated, it gives CSALYRAKRPEAFF.

The genes are TRBV6-5 and TRBJ1-3, with unresolved D. V shed 6 bases and J shed 4 bases, with 7 bases lying between them. From germline, CDR1 is MNHEY and CDR2 SVGAGI. The CDR3 is 12 amino acids. In DNA, the CDR3 is TGTGCCAGCAGGAGTTTGGGAAACACCATATATTTT. Protein sequence: CASRSLGNTIYF.